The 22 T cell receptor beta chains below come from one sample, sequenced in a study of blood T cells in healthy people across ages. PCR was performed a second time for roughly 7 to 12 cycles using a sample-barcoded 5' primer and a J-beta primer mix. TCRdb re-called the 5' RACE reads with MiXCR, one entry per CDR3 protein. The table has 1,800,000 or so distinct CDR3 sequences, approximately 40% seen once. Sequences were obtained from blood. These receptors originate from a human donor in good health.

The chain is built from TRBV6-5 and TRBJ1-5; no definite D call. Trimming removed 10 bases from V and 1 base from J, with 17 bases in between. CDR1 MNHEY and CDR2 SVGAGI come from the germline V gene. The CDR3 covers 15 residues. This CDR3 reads CATGGLPGSNQPQHF. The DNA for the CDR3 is TGTGCCACCGGTGGGCTACCGGGGAGCAATCAGCCCCAGCATTTT.

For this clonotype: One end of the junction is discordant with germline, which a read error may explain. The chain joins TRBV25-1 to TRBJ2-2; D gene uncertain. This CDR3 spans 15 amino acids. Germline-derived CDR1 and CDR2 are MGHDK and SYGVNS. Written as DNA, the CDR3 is TGCGCCAGCAGTGAAGCCCCGCCCACCACCGGGGAGCTGTTTTTT. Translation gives CASSEAPPTTGELFF.

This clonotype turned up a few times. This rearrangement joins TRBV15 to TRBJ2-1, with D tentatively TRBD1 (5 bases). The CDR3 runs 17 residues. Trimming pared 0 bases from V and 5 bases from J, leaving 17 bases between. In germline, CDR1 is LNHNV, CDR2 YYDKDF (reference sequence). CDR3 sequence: CATSRDTGGHGHNEQFF. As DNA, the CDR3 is TGTGCCACCAGCAGAGATACGGGCGGACACGGGCACAATGAGCAGTTCTTC.

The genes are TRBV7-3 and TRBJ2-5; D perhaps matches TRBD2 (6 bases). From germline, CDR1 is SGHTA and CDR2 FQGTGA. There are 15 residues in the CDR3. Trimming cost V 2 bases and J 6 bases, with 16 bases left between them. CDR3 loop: CASSLLEGEGQTQYF. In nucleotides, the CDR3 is TGTGCCAGCAGCTTATTGGAGGGAGAGGGCCAGACCCAGTACTTC.

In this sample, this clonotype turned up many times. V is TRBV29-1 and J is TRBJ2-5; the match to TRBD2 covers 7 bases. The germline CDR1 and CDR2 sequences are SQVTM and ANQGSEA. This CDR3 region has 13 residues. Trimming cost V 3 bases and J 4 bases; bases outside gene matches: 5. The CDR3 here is CSVDGSGGETQYF. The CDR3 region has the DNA TGCAGCGTTGATGGTTCGGGAGGAGAGACCCAGTACTTC.

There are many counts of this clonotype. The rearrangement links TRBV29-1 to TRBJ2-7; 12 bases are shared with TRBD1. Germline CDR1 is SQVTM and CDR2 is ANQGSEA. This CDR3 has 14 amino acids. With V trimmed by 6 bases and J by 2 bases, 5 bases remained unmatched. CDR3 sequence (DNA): TGCAGCGTCCTAGGGACAGGGGGCCCCTACGAGCAGTACTTC. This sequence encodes CSVLGTGGPYEQYF.

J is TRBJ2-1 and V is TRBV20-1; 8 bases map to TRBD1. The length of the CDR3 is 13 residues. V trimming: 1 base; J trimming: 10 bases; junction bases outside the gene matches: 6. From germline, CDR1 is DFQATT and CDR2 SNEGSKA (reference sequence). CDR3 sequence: CSARGDRIYEQFF. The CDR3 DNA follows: TGCAGTGCTAGAGGGGACAGGATCTACGAGCAGTTCTTC.

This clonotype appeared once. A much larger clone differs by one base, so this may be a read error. CDR3 DNA: TGTGCCAGCAGCCCCCGGACAGGCCTGAGGGAGACCCAGTTCTTC. Protein product: CASSPRTGLRETQFF. V usage is TRBV6-5 and J usage is TRBJ2-1; 7 bases are shared with TRBD1. This CDR3 has 15 residues. Germline V gene data show CDR1 as MNHEY and CDR2 as SVGAGI. V trimming: 6 bases; J trimming: 13 bases; junction bases outside the gene matches: 18.

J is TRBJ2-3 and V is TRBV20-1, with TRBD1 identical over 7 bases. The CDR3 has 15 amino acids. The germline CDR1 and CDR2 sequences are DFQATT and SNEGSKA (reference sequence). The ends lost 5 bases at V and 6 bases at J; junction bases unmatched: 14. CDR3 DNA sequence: TGCAGTGCTCCGACAGGGACGGTATACACGGATACGCAGTATTTT. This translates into CSAPTGTVYTDTQYF.

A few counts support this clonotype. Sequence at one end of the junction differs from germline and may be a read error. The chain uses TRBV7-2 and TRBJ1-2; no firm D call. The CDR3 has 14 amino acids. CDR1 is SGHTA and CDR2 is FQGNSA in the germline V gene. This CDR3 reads CASSLVAINYGYTF. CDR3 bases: TGTGCTAGCAGCTTAGTGGCGATTAACTATGGCTACACCTTC. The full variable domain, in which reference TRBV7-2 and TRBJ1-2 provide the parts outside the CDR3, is GAGVSQSPSNKVTEKGKDVELRCDPISGHTALYWYRQSLGQGLEFLIYFQGNSAPDKSGLPSDRFSAERTGGSVSTLTIQRTQQEDSAVYLCASSLVAINYGYTFGSGTRLTVV.

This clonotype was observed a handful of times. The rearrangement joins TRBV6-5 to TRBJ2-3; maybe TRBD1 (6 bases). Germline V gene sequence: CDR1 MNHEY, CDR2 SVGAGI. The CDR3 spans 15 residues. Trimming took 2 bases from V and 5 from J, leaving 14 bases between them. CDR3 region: CASSYGLNRVDTQYF. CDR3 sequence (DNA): TGTGCCAGCAGTTACGGGCTGAACAGGGTAGATACGCAGTATTTT.

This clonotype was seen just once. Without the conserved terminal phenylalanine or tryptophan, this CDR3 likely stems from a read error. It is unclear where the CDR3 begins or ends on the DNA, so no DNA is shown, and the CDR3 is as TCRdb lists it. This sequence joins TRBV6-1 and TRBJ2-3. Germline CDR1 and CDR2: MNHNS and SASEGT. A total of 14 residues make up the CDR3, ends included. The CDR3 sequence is CASSEEWVVRGAQY.

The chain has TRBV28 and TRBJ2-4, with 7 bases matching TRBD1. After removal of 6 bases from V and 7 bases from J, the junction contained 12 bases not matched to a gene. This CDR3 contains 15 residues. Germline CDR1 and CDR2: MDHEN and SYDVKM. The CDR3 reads CASSLLTGFDNIQYF. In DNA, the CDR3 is TGTGCCAGCAGCCTCTTGACAGGGTTCGATAACATTCAGTACTTC.

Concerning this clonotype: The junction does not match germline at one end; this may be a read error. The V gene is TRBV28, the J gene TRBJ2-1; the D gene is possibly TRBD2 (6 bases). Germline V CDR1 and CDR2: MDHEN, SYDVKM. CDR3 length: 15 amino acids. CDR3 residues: CASSPWRGVSNGQFF. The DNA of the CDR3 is TGTGCCAGCAGCCCCTGGCGGGGAGTAAGTAATGGGCAGTTCTTC.

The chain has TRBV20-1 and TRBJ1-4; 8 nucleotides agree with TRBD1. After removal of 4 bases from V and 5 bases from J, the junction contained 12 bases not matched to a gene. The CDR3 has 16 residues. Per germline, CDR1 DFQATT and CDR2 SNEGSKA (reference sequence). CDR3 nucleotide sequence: TGCAGTGCTATCCTCCCGTCGGGACAGGCGAATGAAAAACTGTTTTTT. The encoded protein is CSAILPSGQANEKLFF.

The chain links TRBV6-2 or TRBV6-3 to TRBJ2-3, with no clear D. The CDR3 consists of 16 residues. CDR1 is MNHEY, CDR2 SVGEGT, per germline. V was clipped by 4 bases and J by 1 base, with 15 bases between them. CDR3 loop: CASSSPRLRGTDTQYF. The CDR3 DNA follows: TGTGCCAGCAGTTCCCCAAGACTCCGCGGCACAGATACGCAGTATTTT.

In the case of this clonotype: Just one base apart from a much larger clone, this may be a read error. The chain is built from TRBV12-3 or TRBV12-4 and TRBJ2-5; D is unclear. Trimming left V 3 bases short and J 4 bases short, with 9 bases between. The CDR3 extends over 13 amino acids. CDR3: CASSFRYLETQYF. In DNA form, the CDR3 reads TGTGCCAGCAGTTTTCGGTACCTAGAGACCCAGTACTTC.

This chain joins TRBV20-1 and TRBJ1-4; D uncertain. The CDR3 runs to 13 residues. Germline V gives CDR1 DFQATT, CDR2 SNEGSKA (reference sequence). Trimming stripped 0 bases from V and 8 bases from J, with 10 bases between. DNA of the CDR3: TGCAGTGCTAGAGACCCGACTAGCGAAAAACTGTTTTTT. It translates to CSARDPTSEKLFF.

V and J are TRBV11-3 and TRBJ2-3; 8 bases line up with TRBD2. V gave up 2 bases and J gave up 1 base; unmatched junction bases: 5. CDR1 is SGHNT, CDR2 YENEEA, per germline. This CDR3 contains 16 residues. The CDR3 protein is CASSLFGGGRTDTQYF. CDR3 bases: TGTGCCAGCAGCTTATTCGGGGGGGGACGCACAGATACGCAGTATTTT.

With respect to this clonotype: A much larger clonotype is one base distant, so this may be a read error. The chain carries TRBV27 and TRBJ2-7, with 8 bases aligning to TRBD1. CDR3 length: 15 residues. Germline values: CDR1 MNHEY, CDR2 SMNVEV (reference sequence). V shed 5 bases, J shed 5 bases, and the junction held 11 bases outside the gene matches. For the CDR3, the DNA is TGTGCCAGCAGTACCCCCGGACAGGGCGCCCACGAGCAGTACTTC. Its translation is CASSTPGQGAHEQYF.

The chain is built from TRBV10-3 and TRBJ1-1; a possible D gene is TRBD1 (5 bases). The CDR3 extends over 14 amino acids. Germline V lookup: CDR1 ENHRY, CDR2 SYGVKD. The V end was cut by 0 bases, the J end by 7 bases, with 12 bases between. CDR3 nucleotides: TGTGCCATCAGTGAGTCTGGGACTTTTGGTGAAGCTTTCTTT. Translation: CAISESGTFGEAFF.

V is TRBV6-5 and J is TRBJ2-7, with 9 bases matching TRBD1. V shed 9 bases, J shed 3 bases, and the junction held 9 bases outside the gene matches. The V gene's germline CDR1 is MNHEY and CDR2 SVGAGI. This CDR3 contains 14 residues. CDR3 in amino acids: CARTGTGSYYEQYF. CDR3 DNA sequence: TGTGCCAGAACCGGGACAGGGTCCTACTACGAGCAGTACTTC.